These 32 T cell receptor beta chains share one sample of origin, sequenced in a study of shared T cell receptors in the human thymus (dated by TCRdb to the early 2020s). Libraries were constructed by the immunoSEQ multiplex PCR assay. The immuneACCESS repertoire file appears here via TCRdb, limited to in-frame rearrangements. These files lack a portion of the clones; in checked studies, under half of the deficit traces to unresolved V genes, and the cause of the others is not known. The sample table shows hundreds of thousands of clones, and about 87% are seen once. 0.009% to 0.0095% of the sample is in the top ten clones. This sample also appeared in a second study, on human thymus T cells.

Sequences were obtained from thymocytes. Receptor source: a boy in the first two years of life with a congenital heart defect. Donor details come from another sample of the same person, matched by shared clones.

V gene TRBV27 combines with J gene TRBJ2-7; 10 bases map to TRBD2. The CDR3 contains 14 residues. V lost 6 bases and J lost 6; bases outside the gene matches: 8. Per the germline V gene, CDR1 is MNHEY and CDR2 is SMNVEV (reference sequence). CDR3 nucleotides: TGTGCCAGCAGGCAACTAGCGGGACCCGGCGAGCAGTACTTC. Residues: CASRQLAGPGEQYF.

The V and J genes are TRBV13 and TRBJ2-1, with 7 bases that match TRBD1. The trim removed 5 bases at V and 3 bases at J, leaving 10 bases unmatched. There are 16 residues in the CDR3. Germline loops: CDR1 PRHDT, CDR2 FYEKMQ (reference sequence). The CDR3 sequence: CASSHSGTASYNEQFF. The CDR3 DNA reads TGTGCCAGCAGCCATTCCGGGACAGCGAGCTACAATGAGCAGTTCTTC.

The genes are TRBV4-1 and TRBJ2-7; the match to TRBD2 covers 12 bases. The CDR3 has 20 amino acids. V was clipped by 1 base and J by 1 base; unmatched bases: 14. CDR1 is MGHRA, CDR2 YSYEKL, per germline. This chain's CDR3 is CASSQADKQSTSGSSYEQYF. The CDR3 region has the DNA TGCGCCAGCAGCCAAGCAGACAAGCAGTCGACTAGCGGGAGTTCCTACGAGCAGTACTTC.

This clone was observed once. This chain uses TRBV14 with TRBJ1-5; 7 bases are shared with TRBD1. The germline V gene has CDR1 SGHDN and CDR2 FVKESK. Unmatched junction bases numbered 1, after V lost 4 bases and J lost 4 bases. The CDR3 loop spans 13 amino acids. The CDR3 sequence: CASSPRGNQPQHF. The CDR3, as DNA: TGTGCCAGCAGCCCCAGGGGGAATCAGCCCCAGCATTTT.

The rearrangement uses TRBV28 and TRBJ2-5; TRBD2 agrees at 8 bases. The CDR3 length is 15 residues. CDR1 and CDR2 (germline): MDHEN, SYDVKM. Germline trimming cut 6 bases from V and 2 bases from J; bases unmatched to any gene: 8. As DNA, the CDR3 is TGTGCCAGCAGCCAAAGCGGGGGCCTTCAAGAGACCCAGTACTTC. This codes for CASSQSGGLQETQYF.

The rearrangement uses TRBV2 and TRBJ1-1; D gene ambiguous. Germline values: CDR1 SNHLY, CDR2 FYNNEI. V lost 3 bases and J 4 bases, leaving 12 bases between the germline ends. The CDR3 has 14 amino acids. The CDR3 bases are TGTGCCAGCAGTGAGAGGAGGGTTTCCACTGAAGCTTTCTTT. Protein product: CASSERRVSTEAFF.

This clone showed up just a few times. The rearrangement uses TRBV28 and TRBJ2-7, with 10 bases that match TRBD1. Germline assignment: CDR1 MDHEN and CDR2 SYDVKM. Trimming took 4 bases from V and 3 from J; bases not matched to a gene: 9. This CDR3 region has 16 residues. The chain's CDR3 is CASSYTGTGVNYEQYF. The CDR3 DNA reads TGTGCCAGCAGTTACACCGGGACAGGGGTGAACTACGAGCAGTACTTC.

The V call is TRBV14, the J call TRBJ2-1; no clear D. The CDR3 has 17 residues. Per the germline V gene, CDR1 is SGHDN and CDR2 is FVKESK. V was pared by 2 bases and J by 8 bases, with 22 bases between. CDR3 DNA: TGTGCCAGCAGCCAATATAAGCAAAGATCTCCGAACGATGAGCAGTTCTTC. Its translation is CASSQYKQRSPNDEQFF.

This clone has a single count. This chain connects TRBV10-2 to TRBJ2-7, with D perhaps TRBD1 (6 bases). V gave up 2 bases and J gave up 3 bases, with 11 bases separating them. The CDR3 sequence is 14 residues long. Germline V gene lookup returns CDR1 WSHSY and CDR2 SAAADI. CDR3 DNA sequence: TGCGCCAGCAGTGAGCCGGACAGTCTCTACGAGCAGTACTTC. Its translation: CASSEPDSLYEQYF.

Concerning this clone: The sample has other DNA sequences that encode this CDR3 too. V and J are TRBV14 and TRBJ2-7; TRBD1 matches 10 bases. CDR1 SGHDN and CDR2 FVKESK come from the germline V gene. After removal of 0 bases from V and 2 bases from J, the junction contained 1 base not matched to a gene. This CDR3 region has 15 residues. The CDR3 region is CASSQEGQGAYEQYF. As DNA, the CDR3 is TGTGCCAGCAGCCAAGAAGGACAGGGGGCCTACGAGCAGTACTTC.

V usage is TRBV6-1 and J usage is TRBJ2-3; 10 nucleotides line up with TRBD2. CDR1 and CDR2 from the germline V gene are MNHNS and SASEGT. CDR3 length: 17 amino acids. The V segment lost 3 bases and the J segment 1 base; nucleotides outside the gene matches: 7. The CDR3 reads CASSDLAGEGRTDTQYF. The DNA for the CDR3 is TGTGCCAGCAGTGACCTAGCGGGAGAGGGACGCACAGATACGCAGTATTTT.

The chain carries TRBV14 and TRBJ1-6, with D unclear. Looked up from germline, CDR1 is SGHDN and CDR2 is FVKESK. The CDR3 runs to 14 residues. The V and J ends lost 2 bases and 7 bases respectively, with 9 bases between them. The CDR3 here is CASSQKYRNSPLHF. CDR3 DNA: TGTGCCAGCAGCCAAAAATACAGAAATTCACCCCTCCACTTT.

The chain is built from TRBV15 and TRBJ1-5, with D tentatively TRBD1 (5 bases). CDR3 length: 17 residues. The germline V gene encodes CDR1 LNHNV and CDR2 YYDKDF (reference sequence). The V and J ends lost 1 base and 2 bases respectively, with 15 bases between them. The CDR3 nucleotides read TGTGCCACCAGCAGAGGGGGGAGGACGATTTGCAATCAGCCCCAGCATTTT. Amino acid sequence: CATSRGGRTICNQPQHF.

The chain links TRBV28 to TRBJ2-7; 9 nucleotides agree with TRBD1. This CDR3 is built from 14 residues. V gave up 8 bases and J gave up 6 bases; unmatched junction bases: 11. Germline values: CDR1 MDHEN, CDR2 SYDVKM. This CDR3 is CASCRDRAWGEQYF. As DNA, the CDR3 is TGTGCCAGCTGCCGGGACAGGGCCTGGGGCGAGCAGTACTTC.

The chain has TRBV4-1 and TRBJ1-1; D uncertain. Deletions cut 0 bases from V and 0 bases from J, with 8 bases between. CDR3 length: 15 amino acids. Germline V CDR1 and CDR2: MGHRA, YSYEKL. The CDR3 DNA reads TGCGCCAGCAGCCAAGAAAGCGGCTTGAACACTGAAGCTTTCTTT. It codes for CASSQESGLNTEAFF.

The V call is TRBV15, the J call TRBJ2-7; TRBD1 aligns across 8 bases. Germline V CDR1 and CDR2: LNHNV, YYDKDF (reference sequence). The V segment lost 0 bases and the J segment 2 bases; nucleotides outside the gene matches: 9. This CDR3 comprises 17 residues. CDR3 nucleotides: TGTGCCACCAGCAGAGAAGGGGACAGGCCCCCGACCTACGAGCAGTACTTC. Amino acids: CATSREGDRPPTYEQYF.

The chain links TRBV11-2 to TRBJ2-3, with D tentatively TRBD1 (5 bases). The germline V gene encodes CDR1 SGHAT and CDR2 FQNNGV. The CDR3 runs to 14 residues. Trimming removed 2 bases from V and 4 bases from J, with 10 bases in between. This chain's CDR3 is CASSLKVRADTQYF. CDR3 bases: TGTGCCAGCAGCTTAAAGGTCAGGGCAGATACGCAGTATTTT. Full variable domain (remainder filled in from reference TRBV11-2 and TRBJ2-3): EAGVAQSPRYKIIEKRQSVAFWCNPISGHATLYWYQQILGQGPKLLIQFQNNGVVDDSQLPKDRFSAERLKGVDSTLKIQPAKLEDSAVYLCASSLKVRADTQYFGPGTRLTVL.

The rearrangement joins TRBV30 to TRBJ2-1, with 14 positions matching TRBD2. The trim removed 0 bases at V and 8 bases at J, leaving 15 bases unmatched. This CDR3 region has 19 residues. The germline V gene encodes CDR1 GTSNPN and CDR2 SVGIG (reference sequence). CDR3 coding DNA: TGTGCCTGGAGTGTAACCCCACCCGGACTAGCGGGAGGCGTGCATGAGCAGTTCTTC. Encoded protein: CAWSVTPPGLAGGVHEQFF.

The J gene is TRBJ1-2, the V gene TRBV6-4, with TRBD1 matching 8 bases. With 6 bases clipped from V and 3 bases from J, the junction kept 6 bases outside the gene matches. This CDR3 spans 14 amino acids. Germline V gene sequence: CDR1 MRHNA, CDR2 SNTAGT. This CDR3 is CASSETGEDYGYTF. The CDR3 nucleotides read TGTGCCAGCAGCGAGACAGGGGAGGACTATGGCTACACCTTC.

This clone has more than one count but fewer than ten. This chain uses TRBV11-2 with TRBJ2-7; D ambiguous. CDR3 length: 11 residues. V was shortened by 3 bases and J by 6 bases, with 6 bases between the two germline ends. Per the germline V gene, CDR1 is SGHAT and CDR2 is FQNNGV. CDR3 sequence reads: CASSFPGEQYF. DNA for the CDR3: TGTGCCAGCAGCTTCCCGGGCGAGCAGTACTTC.

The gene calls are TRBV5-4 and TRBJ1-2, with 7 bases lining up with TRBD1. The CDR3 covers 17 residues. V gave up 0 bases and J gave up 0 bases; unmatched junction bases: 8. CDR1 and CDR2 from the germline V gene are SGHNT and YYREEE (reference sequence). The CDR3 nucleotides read TGTGCCAGCAGCTTGGCGAGGAGACAGGGCCCTAACTATGGCTACACCTTC. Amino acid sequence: CASSLARRQGPNYGYTF.

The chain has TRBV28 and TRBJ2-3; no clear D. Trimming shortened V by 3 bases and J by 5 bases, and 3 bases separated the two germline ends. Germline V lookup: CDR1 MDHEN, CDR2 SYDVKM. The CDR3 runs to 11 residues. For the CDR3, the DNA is TGTGCCAGCAGTTTTATAGATACGCAGTATTTT. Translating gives CASSFIDTQYF.

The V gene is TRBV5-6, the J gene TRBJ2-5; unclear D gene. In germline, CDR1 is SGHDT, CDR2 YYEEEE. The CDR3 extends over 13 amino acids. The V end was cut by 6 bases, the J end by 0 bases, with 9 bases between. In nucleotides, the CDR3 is TGTGCCAGCAACCAGGCGTACCAAGAGACCCAGTACTTC. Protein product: CASNQAYQETQYF.

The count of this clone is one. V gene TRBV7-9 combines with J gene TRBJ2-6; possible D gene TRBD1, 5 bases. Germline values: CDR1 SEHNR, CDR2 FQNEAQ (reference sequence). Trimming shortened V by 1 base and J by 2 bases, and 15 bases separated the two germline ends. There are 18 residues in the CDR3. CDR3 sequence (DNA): TGTGCCAGCAGCTTAGGGTGCCAGGGTATTACTGGGGCCAACGTCCTGACTTTC. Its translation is CASSLGCQGITGANVLTF.

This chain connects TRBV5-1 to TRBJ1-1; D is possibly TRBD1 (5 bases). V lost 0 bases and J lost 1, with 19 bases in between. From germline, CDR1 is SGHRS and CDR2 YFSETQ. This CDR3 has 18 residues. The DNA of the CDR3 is TGCGCCAGCAGCTTGGATCGGGTCCGTCCAGGGCAGAACACTGAAGCTTTCTTT. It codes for CASSLDRVRPGQNTEAFF. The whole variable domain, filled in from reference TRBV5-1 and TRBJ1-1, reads KAGVTQTPRYLIKTRGQQVTLSCSPISGHRSVSWYQQTPGQGLQFLFEYFSETQRNKGNFPGRFSGRQFSNSRSEMNVSTLELGDSALYLCASSLDRVRPGQNTEAFFGQGTRLTVV.

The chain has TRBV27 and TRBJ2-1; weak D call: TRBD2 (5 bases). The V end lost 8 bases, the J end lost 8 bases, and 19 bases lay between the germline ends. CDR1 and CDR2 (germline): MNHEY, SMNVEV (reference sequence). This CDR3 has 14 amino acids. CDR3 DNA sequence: TGTGCCAGCGGTACTAGGTCGTTTTGGGATGAGCAGTTCTTC. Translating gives CASGTRSFWDEQFF.

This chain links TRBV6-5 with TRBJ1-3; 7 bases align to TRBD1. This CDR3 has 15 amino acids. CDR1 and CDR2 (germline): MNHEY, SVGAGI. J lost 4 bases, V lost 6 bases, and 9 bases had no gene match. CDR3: CASRTGLDLGNTIYF. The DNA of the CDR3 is TGTGCCAGCAGGACAGGGTTGGATTTGGGAAACACCATATATTTT.

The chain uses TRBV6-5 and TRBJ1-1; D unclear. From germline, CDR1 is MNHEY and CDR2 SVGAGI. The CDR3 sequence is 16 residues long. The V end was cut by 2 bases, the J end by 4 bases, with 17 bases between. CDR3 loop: CASSYGPGTRSTEAFF. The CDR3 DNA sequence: TGTGCCAGCAGTTACGGCCCAGGTACCCGGTCCACTGAAGCTTTCTTT.

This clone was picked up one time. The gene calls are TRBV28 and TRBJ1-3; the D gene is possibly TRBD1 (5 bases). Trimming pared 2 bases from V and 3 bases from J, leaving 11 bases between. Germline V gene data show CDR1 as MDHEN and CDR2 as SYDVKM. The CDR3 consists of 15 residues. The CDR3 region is CASSLRGEDGNTIYF. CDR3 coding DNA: TGTGCCAGCAGTTTACGAGGGGAGGATGGAAACACCATATATTTT.

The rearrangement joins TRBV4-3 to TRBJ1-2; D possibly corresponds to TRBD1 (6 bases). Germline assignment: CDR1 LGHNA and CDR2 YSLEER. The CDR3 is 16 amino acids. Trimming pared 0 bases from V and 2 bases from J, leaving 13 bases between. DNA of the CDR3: TGCGCCAGCAGCCAAGAGAAGGACAGACAAAACTATGGCTACACCTTC. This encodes CASSQEKDRQNYGYTF.

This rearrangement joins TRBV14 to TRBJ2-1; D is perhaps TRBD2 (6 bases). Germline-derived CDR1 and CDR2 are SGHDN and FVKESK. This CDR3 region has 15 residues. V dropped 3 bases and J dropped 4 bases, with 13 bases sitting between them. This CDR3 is CASSQGREAYNEQFF. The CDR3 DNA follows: TGTGCCAGCAGCCAGGGCAGGGAGGCATACAATGAGCAGTTCTTC.

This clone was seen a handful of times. The DNA for the CDR3 is TGTGCCACCAGCCCTCGGGCGAAGCGGGGCCCAAACACCGGGGAGCTGTTTTTT. Encoded protein: CATSPRAKRGPNTGELFF. This chain joins TRBV15 and TRBJ2-2, with 7 bases that match TRBD2. V shed 5 bases, J shed 2 bases, and the junction held 14 bases outside the gene matches. The CDR3 has 18 residues. Looked up from germline, CDR1 is LNHNV and CDR2 is YYDKDF (reference sequence).